Listed below are T cell receptor beta chains from one sample, sequenced in a study of T cells in Graves' hyperthyroidism and ophthalmopathy. One entry per CDR3 protein, called by TCRdb with MiXCR from the multiplex PCR reads. The sample lists approximately 400,000 distinct CDR3 sequences, 13% to 15% occurring once. The sample consisted of blood. Receptors were obtained from a woman aged 25 to 39 with Graves' ophthalmopathy. Each CDR3 is given with its conserved first and last residue. The D gene is left open where the match is weak. Expanded clones get a size class; other rows say once, few or many, or leave the size out.

J: TRBJ2-7; size: many; V: TRBV7-2; D: .; length: 15; DNA: TGTGCCAGCAGCTTAGGCAGTCAGCCGAGTCCTGAGCAGTACTTC; CDR3: CASSLGSQPSPEQYF
J: TRBJ1-5; size: large; V: TRBV20-1; D: .; length: 15; DNA: TGCAGTGCTAGTAATAGGCAGAGTAGCAATCAGCCCCAGCATTTT; CDR3: CSASNRQSSNQPQHF
J: TRBJ2-2; size: many; V: TRBV18; D: TRBD1; length: 15; DNA: TGTGCCAGCTCACCCCGGCAGGGGGACGGCGGGGAGCTGTTTTTT; CDR3: CASSPRQGDGGELFF
J: TRBJ1-4; size: once; V: TRBV10-2; D: .; length: 16; DNA: TGCGCCAGCAGTTCAGTGTTCGCGGAGGGGAACGAAAAACTGTTTTTT; CDR3: CASSSVFAEGNEKLFF
J: TRBJ2-7; size: many; V: TRBV20-1; D: TRBD2; length: 12; DNA: TGCAGCCAGCGGGGCCCAGCCTACGAGCAGTACTTC; CDR3: CSQRGPAYEQYF
J: TRBJ1-5; size: many; V: TRBV20-1; D: TRBD1; length: 19; DNA: TGCAGTGCTAGTAGCAGTGCCAGGTCGGGGACAGGGGCAAATCAGCCCCAGCATTTT; CDR3: CSASSSARSGTGANQPQHF
J: TRBJ1-6; size: many; V: TRBV5-1; D: .; length: 15; DNA: TGCGCCAGCAGCTTGGCTGGGGACACCGGTTCACCCCTCCACTTT; CDR3: CASSLAGDTGSPLHF
J: TRBJ2-1; size: many; V: TRBV7-2; D: TRBD2; length: 15; DNA: TGTGCCAGCAGCTTAAGGGCTAGCGGGGGCGGGGAGCAGTTCTTC; CDR3: CASSLRASGGGEQFF
J: TRBJ2-5; size: few; V: TRBV6-5; D: TRBD1; length: 15; DNA: TGTGCCAGCAGTTACTCATGGGACAGCGGAGAGACCCAGTACTTC; CDR3: CASSYSWDSGETQYF
J: TRBJ2-7; size: many; V: TRBV20-1; D: TRBD1; length: 15; DNA: TGCAGTGCTAGAGATACGGCAGGGGGCTCCTACGAGCAGTACTTC; CDR3: CSARDTAGGSYEQYF
J: TRBJ2-2; size: .; V: TRBV25-1; D: TRBD1; length: 16; DNA: TGTGCCAGCAGTGACCCCCCGGACAGGGCGTCCGGGGAGCTGTTTTTT; CDR3: CASSDPPDRASGELFF
J: TRBJ1-6; size: many; V: TRBV30; D: .; length: 13; DNA: TGTGCCTGGAGCCCGGAGTTCTATTCACCCCTCCACTTT; CDR3: CAWSPEFYSPLHF
J: TRBJ2-7; size: many; V: TRBV29-1; D: .; length: 13; DNA: TGCAGCGTTGAAGATCGGGGGCGTGGCGAGCAGTACTTC; CDR3: CSVEDRGRGEQYF
J: TRBJ1-2; size: .; V: TRBV5-1; D: .; length: 13; DNA: TGCGCCAGCACCTTGACAGGTGACTATGGCTACACCTTC; CDR3: CASTLTGDYGYTF
J: TRBJ1-2; size: .; V: TRBV19; D: .; length: 13; DNA: TGTGCCAGCGACACAGCTCAAAACTATGGCTACACCTTC; CDR3: CASDTAQNYGYTF
J: TRBJ2-1; size: many; V: TRBV7-3; D: .; length: 15; DNA: TGTGCCAGCAGTTTGGAAAAGCTTGCCTACAATGAGCAGTTCTTC; CDR3: CASSLEKLAYNEQFF
J: TRBJ1-5; size: many; V: TRBV2; D: TRBD1; length: 15; DNA: TGTGCCAGCAGTGCACAGGGGATCGCGGATCAGCCCCAGCATTTT; CDR3: CASSAQGIADQPQHF
J: TRBJ2-5; size: many; V: TRBV7-9; D: .; length: 14; DNA: TGTGCCAGCAGCTCCTCCGGCGCCGGAGAGACCCAGTACTTC; CDR3: CASSSSGAGETQYF
J: TRBJ1-6; size: many; V: TRBV28; D: .; length: 17; DNA: TGTGCCAGCAGTTTCCGCCTGAGTGGAGCAATCAATTCACCCCTCCACTTT; CDR3: CASSFRLSGAINSPLHF
J: TRBJ1-6; size: many; V: TRBV12-3/TRBV12-4; D: TRBD1; length: 15; DNA: TGTGCCAGCAGGACAGGGAGCCTCCTTAATTCACCCCTCCACTTT; CDR3: CASRTGSLLNSPLHF
J: TRBJ2-1; size: many; V: TRBV11-2; D: TRBD2; length: 14; DNA: TGTGCCAGCAGCTTAGGGACTAGCCTCAGGGAGCAGTTCTTC; CDR3: CASSLGTSLREQFF
J: TRBJ2-1; size: few; V: TRBV15; D: .; length: 15; DNA: TGTGCCACCAGCAGAGGTGTAGGGATTGGCAATGAGCAGTTCTTC; CDR3: CATSRGVGIGNEQFF
J: TRBJ2-1; size: .; V: TRBV19; D: TRBD2; length: 15; DNA: TGTGCCAGTAACCACAAGCGGGGGGGCCGATATGAGCAGTTCTTC; CDR3: CASNHKRGGRYEQFF
J: TRBJ2-2; size: .; V: TRBV11-1; D: .; length: 16; DNA: TGTGCCAGCAGCTTAGTAGGGTCTACGAACACCGGGGAGCTGTTTTTT; CDR3: CASSLVGSTNTGELFF
J: TRBJ2-1; size: .; V: TRBV7-2; D: TRBD2; length: 16; DNA: TGTGCCAGCAGCTTAGTGACTCTAGCGGGGGGGAATGAGCAGTTCTTC; CDR3: CASSLVTLAGGNEQFF
J: TRBJ2-1; size: .; V: TRBV6-1; D: .; length: 14; DNA: TGTGCCAGCACCATGGGACCAGCCGAAAATGAGCAGTTCTTC; CDR3: CASTMGPAENEQFF
J: TRBJ2-3; size: .; V: TRBV20-1; D: .; length: 15; DNA: TGCAGTGCTGGAAACCGGGGGGCCGGCACAGATACGCAGTATTTT; CDR3: CSAGNRGAGTDTQYF
J: TRBJ2-3; size: many; V: TRBV11-2; D: .; length: 14; DNA: TGTGCCAGCAGCGCCCAGACGGTGACAGATACGCAGTATTTT; CDR3: CASSAQTVTDTQYF
J: TRBJ1-1; size: many; V: TRBV9; D: TRBD1; length: 15; DNA: TGTGCCAGCAGCAAGACAGGGGGCGATTTTGATGAAGCTTTCTTT; CDR3: CASSKTGGDFDEAFF
J: TRBJ2-3; size: many; V: TRBV5-1; D: .; length: 15; DNA: TGCGCCAGCAGCTCAGACCACCCAAGCACAGATACGCAGTATTTT; CDR3: CASSSDHPSTDTQYF
J: TRBJ1-4; size: .; V: TRBV4-1; D: TRBD1; length: 12; DNA: TGCGCCAGCAGCGACAACAGGGGGAAACTGTTTTTT; CDR3: CASSDNRGKLFF
J: TRBJ1-5; size: few; V: TRBV6-1; D: TRBD1; length: 16; DNA: TGTGCCAGCAGTGAGACTTTGGGGACAGGGACCCGGCCCCAGCATTTT; CDR3: CASSETLGTGTRPQHF
J: TRBJ1-5; size: many; V: TRBV6-1; D: TRBD1; length: 15; DNA: TGTGCCAGCAGCCCCAGACAGGGACCTCATCAGCCCCAGCATTTT; CDR3: CASSPRQGPHQPQHF
J: TRBJ2-1; size: .; V: TRBV5-1; D: .; length: 14; DNA: TGCGCCAGCAGCGTGGAGATGGGGCTCAATGAGCAGTTCTTC; CDR3: CASSVEMGLNEQFF
J: TRBJ2-2; size: many; V: TRBV10-3; D: .; length: 11; DNA: TGTGCCATCGGGGGTTCCGGGGAGCTGTTTTTT; CDR3: CAIGGSGELFF
J: TRBJ1-6; size: .; V: TRBV20-1; D: .; length: 15; DNA: TGCAGTGCTCCGGCCAAAGACAGGAGCAATTCACCCCTCCACTTT; CDR3: CSAPAKDRSNSPLHF
J: TRBJ2-1; size: many; V: TRBV20-1; D: .; length: 14; DNA: TGCAGTGCTAGAGAGACTCCACCTTGGGATGAGCAGTTCTTC; CDR3: CSARETPPWDEQFF
J: TRBJ1-1; size: many; V: TRBV12-3/TRBV12-4; D: TRBD1; length: 14; DNA: TGTGCCAGCAGAAGACAGGGGAGCGACACTGAAGCTTTCTTT; CDR3: CASRRQGSDTEAFF
J: TRBJ2-7; size: many; V: TRBV20-1; D: TRBD1; length: 13; DNA: TGCAGTGCTACCGGGACAGTATTCTACGAGCAGTACTTC; CDR3: CSATGTVFYEQYF
J: TRBJ1-1; size: many; V: TRBV2; D: .; length: 14; DNA: TGTGCCAGCAGTAGACGGTCCGGGGACACTGAAGCTTTCTTT; CDR3: CASSRRSGDTEAFF
J: TRBJ2-1; size: many; V: TRBV11-2; D: .; length: 13; DNA: TGTGCCAGCTCAAAGGGTCGTCCCAATGAGCAGTTCTTC; CDR3: CASSKGRPNEQFF
J: TRBJ2-7; size: .; V: TRBV6-1; D: TRBD2; length: 17; DNA: TGTGCCAGCAATCGACCTCCTCTAGCGGGGGGGCCTCCCGAGCAGTACTTC; CDR3: CASNRPPLAGGPPEQYF
J: TRBJ2-2; size: many; V: TRBV6-5; D: .; length: 15; DNA: TGTGCCAGCAGTTACTTCCCTCATGGCACCGGGGAGCTGTTTTTT; CDR3: CASSYFPHGTGELFF
J: TRBJ2-2; size: many; V: TRBV2; D: .; length: 11; DNA: TGTGCCAGCAGTCCGGGACCCGAGCTGTTTTTT; CDR3: CASSPGPELFF
J: TRBJ2-3; size: many; V: TRBV18; D: TRBD2; length: 19; DNA: TGTGCCAGCTCACCACCTTGGGAGACTAGCGGGGGGCGCACAGATACGCAGTATTTT; CDR3: CASSPPWETSGGRTDTQYF
J: TRBJ1-1; size: many; V: TRBV2; D: .; length: 13; DNA: TGTGCCAGCAGGATACAGGGAAACACTGAAGCTTTCTTT; CDR3: CASRIQGNTEAFF
J: TRBJ2-1; size: many; V: TRBV7-3; D: .; length: 16; DNA: TGTGCCAGCAGCTTATACCCCGGGAGCTCCCTCAATGAGCAGTTCTTC; CDR3: CASSLYPGSSLNEQFF
J: TRBJ1-3; size: many; V: TRBV11-2; D: .; length: 16; DNA: TGTGCCAGCAGCTTATTGGTTCGGCAGGGCGAGAGCACCATATATTTT; CDR3: CASSLLVRQGESTIYF
J: TRBJ2-1; size: few; V: TRBV20-1; D: .; length: 15; DNA: TGCAGTGCTAGAGTCCTCGGAGAGACAGCAGATGAGCAGTTCTTC; CDR3: CSARVLGETADEQFF
J: TRBJ1-1; size: many; V: TRBV28; D: .; length: 13; DNA: TGTGCCAGCACGGGACACACGAACACTGAAGCTTTCTTT; CDR3: CASTGHTNTEAFF
J: TRBJ1-1; size: .; V: TRBV3-1; D: .; length: 15; DNA: TGTGCCAGCAGCCAAATAGGGACACGACCAAGTGAAGCTTTCTTT; CDR3: CASSQIGTRPSEAFF
J: TRBJ1-3; size: many; V: TRBV20-1; D: TRBD1; length: 19; DNA: TGCAGTGCTAGAGATTACATCGGACAGGGAACCCACTCTGGAAACACCATATATTTT; CDR3: CSARDYIGQGTHSGNTIYF
J: TRBJ2-7; size: many; V: TRBV15; D: .; length: 13; DNA: TGTGCCACCAGCAGAGAGGGGTCCGACGAGCAGTACTTC; CDR3: CATSREGSDEQYF
J: TRBJ2-1; size: many; V: TRBV20-1; D: TRBD2; length: 15; DNA: TGCAGTGCTTCGGGGGGTCAGAGATCCTACAATGAGCAGTTCTTC; CDR3: CSASGGQRSYNEQFF
J: TRBJ2-7; size: few; V: TRBV4-1; D: .; length: 14; DNA: TGCGCCAGCAGCCAAGGGGACGGTCCCTACGAGCAGTACTTC; CDR3: CASSQGDGPYEQYF
J: TRBJ2-3; size: once; V: TRBV7-6; D: .; length: 16; DNA: TGTGCCAGCAGCTCCCGTAACAGGGCTCTCACAGATAAGCAGTATTTT; CDR3: CASSSRNRALTDKQYF
J: TRBJ2-5; size: many; V: TRBV11-2; D: .; length: 16; DNA: TGTGCCAGCAGCCCCGAAGGACCCTGGGAACCCGAGACCCAGTACTTC; CDR3: CASSPEGPWEPETQYF
J: TRBJ1-5; size: .; V: TRBV9; D: .; length: 15; DNA: TGTGCCAGCAGCGTAGGGCCGGTACCCAATCAGCCCCAGCATTTT; CDR3: CASSVGPVPNQPQHF